A selection of T cell receptor beta chains follows, all from one sample in a study of T and B cells in COVID-19 patients. TCRdb passed the multiplex PCR reads through MiXCR, listing each CDR3 protein once. This table has around 23,000 distinct CDR3 sequences, around 30% appearing once. The material sequenced was blood. These receptors all stem from a human donor who had recovered from COVID-19. The CDR3 runs from the conserved cysteine through the conserved F or W. The D gene is left open where the match is weak. The size entry is marked missing in some rows and otherwise reads once, few, many or a size class.

j_call | clone_size | v_call | d_call | cdr3_nt | cdr3_aa
TRBJ2-3 | NA | TRBV5-1 | NA | TGCGCCAGCAGCTTGGGCGGCTTCCAGGATACGCAGTATTTT | CASSLGGFQDTQYF
TRBJ1-1 | NA | TRBV21-1 | NA | TGTGCCAGCAGCAAAGCGGGGCACACGAACACTGAAGCTTTCTTT | CASSKAGHTNTEAFF
TRBJ2-7 | NA | TRBV6-1 | NA | TGTGCCAGCAGTGAACGGACACCTTCCTACGAGCAGTACTTC | CASSERTPSYEQYF
TRBJ2-7 | NA | TRBV12-3/TRBV12-4 | TRBD1 | TGTGCCAGCAGTTTAGGGCAGGGGGTCGAGCAGTACTTC | CASSLGQGVEQYF
TRBJ2-7 | NA | TRBV6-5 | TRBD1 | TGTGCCAGCAGTTACGAGGCGTTGGGGGAAGGGACAGGGGTCTACGAGCAGTACTTC | CASSYEALGEGTGVYEQYF
TRBJ1-4 | many | TRBV27 | NA | TGTGCCAGCAGTTCCCCGGGGCAGGATGGCGAAAAACTGTTTTTT | CASSSPGQDGEKLFF
TRBJ2-5 | NA | TRBV7-9 | NA | TGTGCCAGCGGGTCACAGATTAGCGGCCCGAGGCGCGGGGAGACCCAGTACTTC | CASGSQISGPRRGETQYF
TRBJ1-5 | few | TRBV10-3 | TRBD1 | TGTGCCATCAGTGACCCTGACAGGGGGCGAGATCAGCCCCAGCATTTT | CAISDPDRGRDQPQHF
TRBJ2-7 | NA | TRBV6-1 | TRBD1 | TGCGCCAGCAGTGAAGGGACAGGGAGACACGAGCAGTACTTC | CASSEGTGRHEQYF
TRBJ2-3 | NA | TRBV27 | TRBD2 | TGTGCCAGCAGTTCCCAGCGGGGGGGCCCAGATACGCAGTATTTT | CASSSQRGGPDTQYF
TRBJ2-3 | few | TRBV6-4 | NA | TGTGCCAGCAGAAACCCAGGGTCCACAGATACGCAGTATTTT | CASRNPGSTDTQYF
TRBJ2-7 | few | TRBV5-6 | TRBD2 | TGTGCCAGCAGCCCCGACATGGGACTAGCGGGATCGTCCTACGAGCAGTACTTC | CASSPDMGLAGSSYEQYF
TRBJ1-1 | NA | TRBV12-3/TRBV12-4 | NA | TGTGCCAGCAGCCAATCATTAGCCACTGAAGCTTTCTTT | CASSQSLATEAFF
TRBJ2-1 | NA | TRBV30 | TRBD2 | TGTGCCTTAGGGACTAGCGCTTACAATGAGCAGTTCTTC | CALGTSAYNEQFF
TRBJ2-5 | many | TRBV15 | NA | TGTGCCACCAGCTCCGCGGGGGCAGGTAACCAAGAGACCCAGTACTTC | CATSSAGAGNQETQYF
TRBJ1-1 | few | TRBV6-5 | NA | TGTGCCAGCAGTCTCTGGGACCTTTCGGGGAACACTGAAGCTTTCTTT | CASSLWDLSGNTEAFF
TRBJ1-3 | few | TRBV30 | TRBD1 | TGTGCCTGGAGTTTTGGACAGGGAACTGGAAACACCATATATTTT | CAWSFGQGTGNTIYF
TRBJ2-7 | few | TRBV27 | TRBD2 | TGTGCCAGCAGTTTATCCCGGACAGGGAAGGGACTAGCGGTTGTCTACGAGCAGTACTTC | CASSLSRTGKGLAVVYEQYF
TRBJ1-1 | few | TRBV5-6 | TRBD1 | TGTGCCAGCAGCTTGGCGGGACAGCAGAACACTGAAGCTTTCTTT | CASSLAGQQNTEAFF
TRBJ2-1 | NA | TRBV10-3 | NA | TGTGCCATCAGCGCGGTTCCTGGACAGACATTTTACAATGAGCAGTTCTTC | CAISAVPGQTFYNEQFF
TRBJ1-1 | NA | TRBV5-6 | NA | TGTGCCAGCAGCTTTGGTACTGAAGCTTTCTTT | CASSFGTEAFF
TRBJ2-3 | NA | TRBV19 | TRBD2 | TGTGCCAGTAGTACGCCGGGACTAGCCTTAAAGGGCACAGATACGCAGTATTTT | CASSTPGLALKGTDTQYF
TRBJ2-1 | few | TRBV13 | TRBD2 | TGTGCCAGCAGCCCGGGACTAGCGGGGGGGAACTCCTACAATGAGCAGTTCTTC | CASSPGLAGGNSYNEQFF
TRBJ1-1 | few | TRBV6-5 | NA | TGTGCCAGCACCCATTCTAGGGGAGGACACACTGAAGCTTTCTTT | CASTHSRGGHTEAFF
TRBJ2-1 | NA | TRBV6-4 | TRBD2 | TGTGCCAGCAGTGCCGCTAGACTAGCGGGAGTCGATGAGCAGTTCTTC | CASSAARLAGVDEQFF
TRBJ2-7 | NA | TRBV6-6 | TRBD1 | TGTGCCATCAGCCATGGACAGGGAGAGCAGTACTTC | CAISHGQGEQYF
TRBJ1-6 | NA | TRBV20-1 | TRBD1 | TGCAGTGCTGACAGGGGTAATAATTCACCCCTCCACTTT | CSADRGNNSPLHF